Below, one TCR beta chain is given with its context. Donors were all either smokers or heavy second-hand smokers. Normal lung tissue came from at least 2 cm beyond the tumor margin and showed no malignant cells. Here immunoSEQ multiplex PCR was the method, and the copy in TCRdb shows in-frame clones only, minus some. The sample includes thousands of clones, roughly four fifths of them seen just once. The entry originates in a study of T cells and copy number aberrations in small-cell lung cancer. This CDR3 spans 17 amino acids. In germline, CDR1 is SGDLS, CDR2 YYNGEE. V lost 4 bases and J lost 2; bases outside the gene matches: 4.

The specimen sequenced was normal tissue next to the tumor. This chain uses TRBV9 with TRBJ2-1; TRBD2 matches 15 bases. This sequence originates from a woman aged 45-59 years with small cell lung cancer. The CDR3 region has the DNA TGTGCCAGCAGCCGGACTAGCGGGAGGGTGACCTACAATGAGCAGTTCTTC. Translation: CASSRTSGRVTYNEQFF.